Given below is one T cell receptor (beta chain) in context. Profiled with immunoSEQ multiplex PCR; TCRdb holds only in-frame clones, not every one. The sample lists approximately 52,000 clones; about 91% were seen once. The data originate from a study of blood T cell repertoires in COVID-19. On the study more broadly: The analysed material was cDNA or gDNA that came from T cells, B-cell-depleted T cells, or PBMCs.

J gave up 7 bases and V 6 bases, and 10 bases lay outside the gene matches. This CDR3 has 16 residues. Per germline, CDR1 MDHEN and CDR2 SYDVKM. Sequencing was carried out using peripheral blood. The chain carries TRBV28 and TRBJ1-6; TRBD1 matches at 9 bases. This TCR derives from a man between 50 and 59 years old with active COVID-19. The DNA for the CDR3 is TGTGCCAGCAGCTACCTTGGACAGGGGACCAATTCACCCCTCCACTTT. Its protein is CASSYLGQGTNSPLHF. The full variable domain, its missing parts supplied by reference TRBV28 and TRBJ1-6, is DVKVTQSSRYLVKRTGEKVFLECVQDMDHENMFWYRQDPGLGLRLIYFSYDVKMKEKGDIPEGYSVSREKKERFSLILESASTNQTSMYLCASSYLGQGTNSPLHFGNGTRLTVT.